This T cell receptor beta chain was identified in a study of T-cell reconstitution after alpha-beta-depleted transplantation in children. Library preparation (for TCRbeta) was performed with unique molecular identifiers. TCRdb reprocessed the PCR reads via MiXCR and lists one record per CDR3 protein. Among hundreds of thousands of distinct CDR3 sequences listed, 8% to 10% were seen once. CDR1 is DFQATT and CDR2 is SNEGSKA in the germline V gene (reference sequence). After removal of 0 bases from V and 4 bases from J, the junction contained 16 bases not matched to a gene. There are 18 residues in the CDR3.

The chain carries TRBV20-1 and TRBJ1-1; 8 bases fit TRBD1. This receptor was identified in a human donor who donated a stem cell graft to a child with acute lymphoblastic leukemia. This specimen consisted of PBMCs from the stem cell graft donor, obtained from the stem cell graft. For the CDR3, the DNA is TGCAGTGCTAGAGATAGCAGGGGGCGCGGATTAGTGGTCACTGAAGCTTTCTTT. It translates to CSARDSRGRGLVVTEAFF.